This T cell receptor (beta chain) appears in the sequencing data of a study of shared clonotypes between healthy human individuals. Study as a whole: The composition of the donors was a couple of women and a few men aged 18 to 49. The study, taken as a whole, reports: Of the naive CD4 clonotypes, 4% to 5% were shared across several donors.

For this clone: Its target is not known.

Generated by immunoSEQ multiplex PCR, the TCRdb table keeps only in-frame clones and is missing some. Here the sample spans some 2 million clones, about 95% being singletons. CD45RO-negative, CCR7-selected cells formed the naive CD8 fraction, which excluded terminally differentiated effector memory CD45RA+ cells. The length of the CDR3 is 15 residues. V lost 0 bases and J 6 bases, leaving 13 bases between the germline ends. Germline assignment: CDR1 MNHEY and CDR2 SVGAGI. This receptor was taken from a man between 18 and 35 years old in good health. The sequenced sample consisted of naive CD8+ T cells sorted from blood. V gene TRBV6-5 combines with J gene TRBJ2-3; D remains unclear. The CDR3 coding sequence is TGTGCCAGCAGTTACTCGGGTGACTCGGGTGATACGCAGTATTTT. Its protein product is CASSYSGDSGDTQYF.